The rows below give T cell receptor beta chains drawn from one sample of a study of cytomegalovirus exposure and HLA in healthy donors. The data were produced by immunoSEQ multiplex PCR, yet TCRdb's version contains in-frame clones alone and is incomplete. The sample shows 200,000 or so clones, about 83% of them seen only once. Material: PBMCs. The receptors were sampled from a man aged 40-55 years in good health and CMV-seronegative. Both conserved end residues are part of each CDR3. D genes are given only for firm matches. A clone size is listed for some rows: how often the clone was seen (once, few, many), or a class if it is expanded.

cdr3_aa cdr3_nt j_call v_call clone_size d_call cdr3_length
CASSVPRETQYF TGTGCCAGCAGCGTCCCGCGAGAGACCCAGTACTTC TRBJ2-5 TRBV9 NA NA 12
CASSLTSGRERETQYF TGTGCCAGCAGCCTCACTAGCGGGAGGGAGCGGGAGACCCAGTACTTC TRBJ2-5 TRBV7-9 NA TRBD2 16
CSVSGLAGGTDTQYF TGCAGCGTTAGCGGACTAGCGGGAGGAACAGATACGCAGTATTTT TRBJ2-3 TRBV29-1 NA TRBD2 15
CASILAGAYNEQFF TGTGCCAGTATCCTAGCGGGAGCCTACAATGAGCAGTTCTTC TRBJ2-1 TRBV28 NA TRBD2 14
CAWRVSSGAYYEQYF TGTGCCTGGAGGGTATCTAGCGGGGCTTACTACGAGCAGTACTTC TRBJ2-7 TRBV30 NA TRBD2 15
CASSVDQGFGQPQHF TGTGCCAGCAGTGTAGACCAGGGATTTGGTCAGCCCCAGCATTTT TRBJ1-5 TRBV6-1 NA NA 15
CASSTGGSGNTIYF TGTGCCAGCAGTACGGGGGGCTCTGGAAACACCATATATTTT TRBJ1-3 TRBV6-5 NA NA 14
CASSAARQETQYF TGTGCCAGCTCAGCGGCCCGGCAAGAGACCCAGTACTTC TRBJ2-5 TRBV18 once NA 13
CASSDQGSRGTGELFF TGTGCCAGCAGCGACCAGGGGAGTCGGGGCACCGGGGAGCTGTTTTTT TRBJ2-2 TRBV7-9 NA NA 16
CASSLADRGDQPQHF TGTGCCAGCAGTCTGGCTGACAGGGGTGATCAGCCCCAGCATTTT TRBJ1-5 TRBV28 NA TRBD1 15
CAWRYPGTVGNTIYF TGTGCCTGGAGGTACCCCGGGACTGTGGGAAACACCATATATTTT TRBJ1-3 TRBV30 NA NA 15
CASSTSGLADYNEQFF TGTGCCAGCAGCACCTCCGGGCTAGCGGACTACAATGAGCAGTTCTTC TRBJ2-1 TRBV7-3 NA TRBD2 16
CASTGGDEAFF TGTGCCAGCACGGGAGGGGACGAAGCTTTCTTT TRBJ1-1 TRBV2 NA NA 11
CASSFERGNEQFF TGTGCCAGCAGCTTTGAACGGGGCAATGAGCAGTTCTTC TRBJ2-1 TRBV5-6 few NA 13
CSVASGTTYEQYF TGCAGCGTTGCTAGCGGGACCACCTACGAGCAGTACTTC TRBJ2-7 TRBV29-1 NA TRBD2 13
CASSLGAPRGGGYTF TGCGCCAGCAGCTTGGGGGCCCCCAGGGGCGGTGGCTACACCTTC TRBJ1-2 TRBV5-1 NA NA 15
CASSPHASRGSNEKLFF TGCGCCAGCAGTCCCCACGCAAGCAGGGGGTCTAATGAAAAACTGTTTTTT TRBJ1-4 TRBV23-1 NA TRBD1 17
CASSRRQGTLPGELFF TGTGCCAGCAGCAGGAGACAGGGAACGCTCCCCGGGGAGCTGTTTTTT TRBJ2-2 TRBV5-6 NA TRBD1 16
CASSVAMTSGYTSEQFF TGTGCCAGCAGCGTAGCGATGACTAGCGGGTACACCAGTGAGCAGTTCTTC TRBJ2-1 TRBV9 NA TRBD2 17
CASSLSGSGANVLTF TGTGCCAGCAGCTTATCAGGGTCTGGGGCCAACGTCCTGACTTTC TRBJ2-6 TRBV7-9 NA NA 15
CASTVQGGNTGELFF TGCGCCAGCACTGTACAGGGGGGGAACACCGGGGAGCTGTTTTTT TRBJ2-2 TRBV5-1 NA TRBD1 15
CASSRGTIAGPYNEQFF TGCGCCAGCAGCCGCGGCACGATAGCGGGACCCTACAATGAGCAGTTCTTC TRBJ2-1 TRBV5-1 NA TRBD2 17
CASSPQAPGANVLTF TGTGCCAGCAGCCCACAGGCACCTGGGGCCAACGTCCTGACTTTC TRBJ2-6 TRBV7-2 NA NA 15
CASSVGRGGYNEQFF TGTGCCAGCAGTGTGGGACGGGGGGGGTACAATGAGCAGTTCTTC TRBJ2-1 TRBV6-1 NA TRBD2 15
CASSLGGYSNQPQHF TGTGCCAGCAGTTTAGGCGGTTATAGCAATCAGCCCCAGCATTTT TRBJ1-5 TRBV28 NA NA 15
CASSLRTGYEQYF TGTGCCAGCAGCTTACGGACAGGCTACGAGCAGTACTTC TRBJ2-7 TRBV7-8 NA TRBD1 13
CASSLPNDRIYGYTF TGTGCCAGCAGCCTCCCAAACGACAGGATCTATGGCTACACCTTC TRBJ1-2 TRBV5-4 NA NA 15
CASGDVNTSGGDYEQYF TGTGCCAGCGGTGACGTCAATACAAGCGGGGGGGACTACGAGCAGTACTTC TRBJ2-7 TRBV2 NA TRBD2 17
CASSLSSRGARNEQFF TGTGCCAGCAGTTTATCGTCCAGGGGCGCCCGGAATGAGCAGTTCTTC TRBJ2-1 TRBV27 NA NA 16
CATRDRGRAEAFF TGTGCCACCAGGGACAGGGGTAGAGCTGAAGCTTTCTTT TRBJ1-1 TRBV15 few TRBD1 13
CASRELAGAPGDTQYF TGTGCCAGCAGGGAGTTAGCGGGAGCCCCGGGGGATACGCAGTATTTT TRBJ2-3 TRBV6-6 NA TRBD2 16
CASSPWPGETQYF TGTGCCAGCTCACCATGGCCGGGGGAGACCCAGTACTTC TRBJ2-5 TRBV18 NA NA 13
CASSLEVADENTQYF TGTGCCAGCAGCTTGGAAGTAGCGGATGAGAATACGCAGTATTTT TRBJ2-3 TRBV5-6 NA NA 15
CASGTGFISDQPQHF TGTGCCTCCGGGACAGGGTTCATCAGCGATCAGCCCCAGCATTTT TRBJ1-5 TRBV10-3 few TRBD1 15
CASSQDGWAGSLQYF TGTGCCAGCAGCCAAGATGGATGGGCAGGAAGTCTTCAGTACTTC TRBJ2-4 TRBV14 NA NA 15
CAISEASGSPSYNEQFF TGTGCCATCAGTGAGGCTAGCGGGAGTCCCTCCTACAATGAGCAGTTCTTC TRBJ2-1 TRBV10-3 once TRBD2 17
CASSTGTGVLYEQYF TGTGCCAGCAGTACCGGGACAGGGGTTCTCTACGAGCAGTACTTC TRBJ2-7 TRBV6-5 few TRBD1 15
CASSSGGRTGELFF TGTGCCAGCAGCTCAGGGGGAAGGACCGGGGAGCTGTTTTTT TRBJ2-2 TRBV11-3 NA TRBD1 14
CASSLHGGGLGTEAFF TGTGCCAGCAGCCTCCATGGGGGGGGCTTAGGCACTGAAGCTTTCTTT TRBJ1-1 TRBV7-8 NA NA 16
CATLKLGFTEQFF TGTGCCACCTTGAAACTAGGGTTCACTGAGCAGTTCTTC TRBJ2-1 TRBV6-1 NA NA 13
CASSGGENQPQHF TGTGCCAGCAGTGGAGGAGAAAATCAGCCCCAGCATTTT TRBJ1-5 TRBV2 NA NA 13
CASQVAGGTDTQYF TGTGCCAGCCAAGTGGCGGGGGGCACAGATACGCAGTATTTT TRBJ2-3 TRBV7-2 NA TRBD2 14
CASSPPGGTDTQYF TGTGCCAGCAGCCCCCCCGGAGGCACAGATACGCAGTATTTT TRBJ2-3 TRBV7-9 NA NA 14
CASSQVASGGAYEQYF TGTGCCAGCAGCCAAGTAGCTAGCGGGGGGGCCTACGAGCAGTACTTC TRBJ2-7 TRBV4-2 NA TRBD2 16
CASADGIYEQYF TGTGCCAGCGCGGACGGGATCTACGAGCAGTACTTC TRBJ2-7 TRBV6-6 NA NA 12
CASSSQGADTDTQYF TGTGCCAGCAGCTCCCAAGGGGCAGACACAGATACGCAGTATTTT TRBJ2-3 TRBV7-3 NA NA 15